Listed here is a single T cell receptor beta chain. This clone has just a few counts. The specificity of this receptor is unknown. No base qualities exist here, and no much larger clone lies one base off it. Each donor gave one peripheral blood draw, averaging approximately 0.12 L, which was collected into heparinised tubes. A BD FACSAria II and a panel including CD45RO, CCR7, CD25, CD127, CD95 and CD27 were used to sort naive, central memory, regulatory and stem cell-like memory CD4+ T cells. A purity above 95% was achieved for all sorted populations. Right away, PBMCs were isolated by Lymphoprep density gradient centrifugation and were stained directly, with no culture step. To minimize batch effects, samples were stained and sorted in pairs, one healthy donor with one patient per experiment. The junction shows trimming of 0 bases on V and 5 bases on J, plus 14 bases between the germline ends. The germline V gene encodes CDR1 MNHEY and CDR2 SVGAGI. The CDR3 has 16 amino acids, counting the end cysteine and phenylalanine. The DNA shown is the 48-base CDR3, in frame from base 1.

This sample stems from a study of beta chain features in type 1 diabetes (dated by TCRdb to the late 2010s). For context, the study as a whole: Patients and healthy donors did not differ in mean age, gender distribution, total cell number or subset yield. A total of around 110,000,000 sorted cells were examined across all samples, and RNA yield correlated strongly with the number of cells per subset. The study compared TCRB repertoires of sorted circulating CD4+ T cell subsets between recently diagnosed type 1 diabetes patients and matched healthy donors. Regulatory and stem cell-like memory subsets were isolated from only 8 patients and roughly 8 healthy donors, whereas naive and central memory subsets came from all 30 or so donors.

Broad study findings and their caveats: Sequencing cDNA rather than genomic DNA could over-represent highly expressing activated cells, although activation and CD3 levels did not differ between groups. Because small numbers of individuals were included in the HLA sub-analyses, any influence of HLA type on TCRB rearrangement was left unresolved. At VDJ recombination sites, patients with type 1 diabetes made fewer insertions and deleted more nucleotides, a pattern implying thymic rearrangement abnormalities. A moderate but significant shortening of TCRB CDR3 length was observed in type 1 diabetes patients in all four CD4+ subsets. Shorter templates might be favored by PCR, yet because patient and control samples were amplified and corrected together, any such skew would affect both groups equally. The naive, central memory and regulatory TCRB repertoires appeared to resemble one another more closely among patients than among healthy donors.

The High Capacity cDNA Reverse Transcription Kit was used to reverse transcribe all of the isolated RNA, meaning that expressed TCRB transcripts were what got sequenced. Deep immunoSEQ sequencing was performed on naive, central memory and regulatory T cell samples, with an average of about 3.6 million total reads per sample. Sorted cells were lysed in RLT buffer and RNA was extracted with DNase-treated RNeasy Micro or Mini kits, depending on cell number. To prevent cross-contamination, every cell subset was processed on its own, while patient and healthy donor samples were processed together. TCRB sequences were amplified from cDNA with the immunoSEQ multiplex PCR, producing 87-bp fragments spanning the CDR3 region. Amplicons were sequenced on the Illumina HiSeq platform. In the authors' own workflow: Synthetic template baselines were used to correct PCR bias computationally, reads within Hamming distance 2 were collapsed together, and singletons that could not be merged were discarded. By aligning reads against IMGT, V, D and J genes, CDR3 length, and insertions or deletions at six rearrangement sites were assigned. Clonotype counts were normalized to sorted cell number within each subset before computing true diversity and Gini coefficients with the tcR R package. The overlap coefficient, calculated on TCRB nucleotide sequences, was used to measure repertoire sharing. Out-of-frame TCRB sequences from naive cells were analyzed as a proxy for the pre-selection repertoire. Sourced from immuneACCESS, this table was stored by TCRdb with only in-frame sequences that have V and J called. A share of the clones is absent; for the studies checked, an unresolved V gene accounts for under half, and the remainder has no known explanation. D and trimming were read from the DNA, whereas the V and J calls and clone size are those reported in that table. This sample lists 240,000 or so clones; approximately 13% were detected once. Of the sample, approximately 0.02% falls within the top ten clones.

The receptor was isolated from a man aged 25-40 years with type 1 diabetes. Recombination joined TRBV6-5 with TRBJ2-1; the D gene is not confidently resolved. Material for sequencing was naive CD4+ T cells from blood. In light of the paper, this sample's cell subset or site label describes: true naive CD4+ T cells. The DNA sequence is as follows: TGTGCCAGCAGTTACTCGTTTGCGTCTCCCGACAATGAGCAGTTCTTC. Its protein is CASSYSFASPDNEQFF.